Listed here are 8 T cell receptor beta chains from one sample, sequenced in a study of OX40 agonist ivuxolimab in advanced cancers. The protocol was immunoSEQ multiplex PCR, while the TCRdb copy is restricted to in-frame clones and leaves out a portion. The table shows about 45,000 clones, with roughly nine tenths occurring only once. The specimen was CD4+ or CD8+ T cells sorted from blood, collected in a trial of the OX40 agonist ivuxolimab. Receptor source: an adult with an advanced solid tumor such as melanoma, head and neck, liver or kidney cancer.

In its sample, this clone was seen a few times. The V gene is TRBV10-3, the J gene TRBJ1-1; 8 bases match TRBD1. The CDR3 has 15 amino acids. Germline V CDR1 and CDR2: ENHRY, SYGVKD. V trimming: 4 bases; J trimming: 5 bases; junction bases outside the gene matches: 9. This chain's CDR3 is CAISGTGNWRTEAFF. The CDR3 region has the DNA TGTGCCATCAGTGGGACAGGGAATTGGAGGACTGAAGCTTTCTTT.

The rearrangement joins TRBV6-1 to TRBJ2-2; TRBD2 matches at 8 bases. J was trimmed by 5 bases and V by 4 bases; bases with no gene match: 12. The CDR3 contains 17 residues. CDR1 and CDR2 from the germline V gene are MNHNS and SASEGT. The CDR3 spells CASSAPSGTRRTGELFF. As DNA, the CDR3 is TGTGCCAGCAGTGCCCCCTCCGGGACTAGACGAACCGGGGAGCTGTTTTTT.

This clone was counted between two and nine times. V and J are TRBV10-3 and TRBJ2-7, with D perhaps matching TRBD1 (5 bases). CDR1 ENHRY and CDR2 SYGVKD come from the germline V gene. V was clipped by 6 bases and J by 2 bases, with 8 bases between them. This CDR3 has 12 amino acids. The CDR3 DNA reads as TGTGCCATCAGCGCGGACACCTACGAGCAGTACTTC. The encoded protein is CAISADTYEQYF.

A few counts support this clone. The rearrangement joins TRBV4-1 to TRBJ1-1, with D hard to call. This CDR3 comprises 13 residues. Trimming cost V 5 bases and J 1 base, with 8 bases left between them. Germline CDR1 is MGHRA and CDR2 is YSYEKL. CDR3 residues: CASSDRSNTEAFF. The CDR3 bases are TGCGCCAGCAGCGACCGATCGAACACTGAAGCTTTCTTT.

This clone was found once. The chain is built from TRBV6-6 and TRBJ2-3; D could derive from TRBD1 or TRBD2 (5 bases each). The CDR3 is 15 amino acids. Between the trimmed V and J ends, which lost 0 bases and 3 bases, there was a span of 10 bases. The germline CDR1 and CDR2 sequences are MNHNY and SVGAGI (reference sequence). CDR3 bases: TGTGCCAGCAGTTACTCGTCTGGGACGACAGATACGCAGTATTTT. Encoded protein: CASSYSSGTTDTQYF.

The CDR3 nucleotides read TGTGCCAGCAGTTTAGCCGGGGGTAACACTGAAGCTTTCTTT. Translated: CASSLAGGNTEAFF. The genes are TRBV27 and TRBJ1-1; tentatively, D is TRBD1 (5 bases). Germline V gives CDR1 MNHEY, CDR2 SMNVEV (reference sequence). V lost 2 bases and J 2 bases, leaving 9 bases between the germline ends. The CDR3 sequence is 14 residues long.

The CDR3 sequence: CASSSGSGAYEQYF. In DNA form, the CDR3 reads TGTGCCAGCAGCTCAGGGAGCGGGGCTTACGAGCAGTACTTC. This chain uses TRBV7-6 with TRBJ2-7; 7 nucleotides align to TRBD2. Germline trimming cut 4 bases from V and 4 bases from J; bases unmatched to any gene: 7. The CDR3 runs 14 residues. The germline gives CDR1 SGHVS, CDR2 FNYEAQ.

The rearrangement links TRBV7-9 to TRBJ2-5, with D perhaps TRBD2 (7 bases). V was pared by 2 bases and J by 7 bases, with 17 bases between. This CDR3 is 15 amino acids long. CDR1 and CDR2 from the germline V gene are SEHNR and FQNEAQ (reference sequence). This CDR3 is CASSLTETGGGTQYF. The CDR3, as DNA: TGTGCCAGCAGCTTAACTGAGACAGGCGGGGGGACCCAGTACTTC.